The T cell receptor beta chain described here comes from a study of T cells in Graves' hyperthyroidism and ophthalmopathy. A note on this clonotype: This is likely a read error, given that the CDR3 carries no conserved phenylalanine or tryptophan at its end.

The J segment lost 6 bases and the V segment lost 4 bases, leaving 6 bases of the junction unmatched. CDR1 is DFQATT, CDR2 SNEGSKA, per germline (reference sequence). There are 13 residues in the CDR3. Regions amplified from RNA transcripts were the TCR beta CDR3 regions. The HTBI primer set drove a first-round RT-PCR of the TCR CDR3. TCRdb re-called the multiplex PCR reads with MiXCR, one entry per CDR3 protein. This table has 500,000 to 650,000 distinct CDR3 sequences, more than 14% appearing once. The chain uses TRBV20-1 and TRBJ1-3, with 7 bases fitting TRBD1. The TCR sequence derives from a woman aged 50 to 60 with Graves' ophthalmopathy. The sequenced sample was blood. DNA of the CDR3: TGCAGTGCTAAAGACAGGGTGGTAAACACCATATATCTT. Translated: CSAKDRVVNTIYL.